This entry lists 13 T cell receptor beta chains sequenced from one sample in a study of cytotoxic CD8 clonotypes in ibrutinib-treated CLL. TCRdb's copy holds only in-frame clones and misses some; the assay was immunoSEQ multiplex PCR. The data show roughly 160,000 clones, under 85% seen once. Source: PBMCs, taken after 24 months of ibrutinib treatment. These receptors were obtained from a human donor with chronic lymphocytic leukemia.

The gene calls are TRBV2 and TRBJ1-1; D may be TRBD1 (5 bases). This CDR3 is built from 14 residues. Per the germline V gene, CDR1 is SNHLY and CDR2 is FYNNEI. The V end was cut by 0 bases, the J end by 10 bases, with 15 bases between. In DNA, the CDR3 is TGTGCCAGCAGTGAAGCAGAGGGGCCCCCTTTAGCTTTCTTT. This gives the protein CASSEAEGPPLAFF.

V usage is TRBV9 and J usage is TRBJ2-2; D may be TRBD1 (6 bases). Trimming pared 4 bases from V and 2 bases from J, leaving 15 bases between. Germline-derived CDR1 and CDR2 are SGDLS and YYNGEE. The CDR3 runs to 16 residues. The CDR3 DNA follows: TGTGCCAGCAGCCCAGGGACACCGATTAACACCGGGGAGCTGTTTTTT. Translated: CASSPGTPINTGELFF.

The chain has TRBV7-6 and TRBJ2-3; D is undetermined. The V end was cut by 5 bases, the J end by 0 bases, with 9 bases between. The CDR3 sequence is 14 residues long. The germline V gene has CDR1 SGHVS and CDR2 FNYEAQ. The CDR3 region is CASSLRQSTDTQYF. The CDR3, as DNA: TGTGCCAGCAGCCTTAGACAAAGCACAGATACGCAGTATTTT.

The V and J genes are TRBV28 and TRBJ2-7; TRBD1 matches at 11 bases. Germline values: CDR1 MDHEN, CDR2 SYDVKM. This CDR3 comprises 13 residues. V lost 6 bases to trimming and J lost 7 bases; unmatched junction nucleotides: 5. The CDR3 spells CASRSGTGGEQYF. CDR3 sequence (DNA): TGTGCCAGCAGATCAGGGACAGGGGGTGAGCAGTACTTC.

The rearrangement uses TRBV27 and TRBJ2-7, with unresolved D. Germline CDR1 MNHEY, CDR2 SMNVEV (reference sequence). The CDR3 has 15 amino acids. Trimming removed 1 base from V and 0 bases from J, with 10 bases in between. The DNA of the CDR3 is TGTGCCAGCAGTTTATTTCCAGCGTTCTCCTACGAGCAGTACTTC. It translates to CASSLFPAFSYEQYF.

V usage is TRBV5-1 and J usage is TRBJ2-6; D tentatively reads TRBD1 or TRBD2 (5 bases each). Per germline, CDR1 SGHRS and CDR2 YFSETQ. Trimming took off 3 bases at V and 0 bases at J, with 13 bases between the two ends. The CDR3 loop spans 17 amino acids. This CDR3 reads CASSSQDLGSGANVLTF. Written as DNA, the CDR3 is TGCGCCAGCAGCTCACAGGACTTGGGCTCTGGGGCCAACGTCCTGACTTTC.

The V call is TRBV5-1, the J call TRBJ2-1; no definite D call. The CDR3 has 14 residues. Germline values: CDR1 SGHRS, CDR2 YFSETQ. V lost 4 bases, J lost 5 bases, and 13 bases lay in between. CDR3 in DNA: TGCGCCAGCAGCCGCAGGTCGCTGGACAATGAGCAGTTCTTC. It codes for CASSRRSLDNEQFF.

The J gene is TRBJ2-1, the V gene TRBV9; 10 nucleotides match TRBD2. Unmatched junction bases numbered 11, after V lost 4 bases and J lost 10 bases. The CDR3 length is 15 residues. Germline lookup yields CDR1 SGDLS and CDR2 YYNGEE. The CDR3 DNA is TGTGCCAGCAGCAAAGCTAGCGGGGGCAGGAGGGAGCAGTTCTTC. The encoded protein is CASSKASGGRREQFF.

The rearrangement uses TRBV6-5 and TRBJ2-7; 7 bases map to TRBD1. Germline-derived CDR1 and CDR2 are MNHEY and SVGAGI. V lost 3 bases, J lost 0 bases, and 5 bases stayed unmatched. The CDR3 spans 15 residues. For the CDR3, the DNA is TGTGCCAGCAGTTATTGGACAGGCAGCTCCTACGAGCAGTACTTC. Its translation is CASSYWTGSSYEQYF.

V is TRBV5-6 and J is TRBJ2-7; 7 positions match TRBD2. Germline CDR1 SGHDT, CDR2 YYEEEE. Germline trimming cut 4 bases from V and 7 bases from J; bases unmatched to any gene: 11. The CDR3 has 14 residues. In DNA, the CDR3 is TGTGCCAGCAGCCGGGAGGTGGGAAGTAAAGAGCAGTACTTC. Its translation: CASSREVGSKEQYF.

This clone was detected many times. This rearrangement joins TRBV5-1 to TRBJ1-5, with D perhaps matching TRBD1 (6 bases). The CDR3 runs 14 residues. CDR1 SGHRS and CDR2 YFSETQ come from the germline V gene. With 4 bases removed from V and 2 bases from J, the gap between germline ends came to 10 bases. DNA of the CDR3: TGCGCCAGCAGCGGGGCAGGGGGCAATCAGCCCCAGCATTTT. It specifies CASSGAGGNQPQHF.

This chain joins TRBV6-1 and TRBJ1-2; D remains ambiguous. Looked up from germline, CDR1 is MNHNS and CDR2 is SASEGT. The V end was cut by 3 bases, the J end by 1 base, with 6 bases between. The length of the CDR3 is 13 residues. CDR3 protein: CASSELGNYGYTF. Written as DNA, the CDR3 is TGTGCCAGCAGTGAGCTAGGTAACTATGGCTACACCTTC.

J is TRBJ2-2 and V is TRBV5-1; D remains unclear. The CDR3 totals 13 residues. Trimming shortened V by 0 bases and J by 3 bases, and 3 bases separated the two germline ends. CDR1 and CDR2 from the germline V gene are SGHRS and YFSETQ. The DNA of the CDR3 is TGCGCCAGCAGCTTGGAGCACACCGGGGAGCTGTTTTTT. This translates into CASSLEHTGELFF.